Sequencing of this T cell receptor (beta chain) was carried out in a study of blood T cell repertoires in COVID-19. Profiling relied on immunoSEQ multiplex PCR, and the TCRdb table lists in-frame clones only, not all of them. The table has roughly 220,000 clones, roughly 88% seen once. Germline assignment: CDR1 PRHDT and CDR2 FYEKMQ (reference sequence). The CDR3 runs to 13 residues. V lost 5 bases and J 0 bases, leaving 6 bases between the germline ends. The source material was PBMCs or T cells enriched from blood (not recorded which). This clonotype originated in a woman in her thirties or forties with acute COVID-19. This chain links TRBV13 with TRBJ2-3; D is possibly TRBD1 (5 bases). The CDR3 sequence: CASSRGSTDTQYF. DNA of the CDR3: TGTGCCAGCAGCAGGGGAAGCACAGATACGCAGTATTTT.